This entry is about one TCR beta chain. The antigen is not known. The data were taken from a study of cytomegalovirus exposure and HLA in healthy donors. PCR used 60 Vbeta primers and 13 Jbeta primers. Original methodology: Later reanalysis found around 74 million unique TCR beta chains, 10 million to 12 million of them shared. Clones were read by immunoSEQ multiplex PCR, and TCRdb kept only the in-frame ones, dropping some. The D gene and trimming were derived from the DNA, and the V and J assignments and clone size from that table. The table lists around 180,000 clones, roughly 80% of them singletons. General observations from the study: In a later analysis, TCR beta V- and J-gene trimming showed a link to a missense DCLRE1C variant.

The germline V gene has CDR1 LGHNT and CDR2 FRNRAP. Deletions cut 7 bases from V and 8 bases from J, with 21 bases between. This CDR3 has 16 residues. The clonotype comes from a boy younger than 18 in good health and CMV-seronegative. Sequencing was performed on PBMCs. This sequence joins TRBV12-5 and TRBJ1-6; D is unclear. Written as DNA, the CDR3 is TGTGCTAGTGCTGAGGGTCTAATAATGTTGGATTCACCCCTCCACTTT. The encoded protein is CASAEGLIMLDSPLHF. The full variable domain, rest sourced from reference TRBV12-5 and TRBJ1-6, is DARVTQTPRHKVTEMGQEVTMRCQPILGHNTVFWYRQTMMQGLELLAYFRNRAPLDDSGMPKDRFSAEMPDATLATLKIQPSEPRDSAVYFCASAEGLIMLDSPLHFGNGTRLTVT.